The clone carrying this T cell receptor (beta chain) was found many times. No antigen is known for it. The sample is drawn from a study of T cells in Graves' hyperthyroidism and ophthalmopathy. RNA transcripts were the template for amplifying TCR beta CDR3 regions. During a first-round RT-PCR of the TCR CDR3, the HTBI primer set was used. TCRdb reprocessed the multiplex PCR reads via MiXCR and lists one record per CDR3 protein. The table lists about 58,000 distinct CDR3 sequences, roughly 49% of them singletons, with 9.5% to 15% in the top ten. Study observations and caveats: It was a median approximately six months before onset that the model predicted ophthalmopathy.

CDR1 DFQATT and CDR2 SNEGSKA come from the germline V gene (reference sequence). The V end lost 7 bases, the J end lost 3 bases, and 15 bases lay between the germline ends. This CDR3 contains 14 residues. Ophthalmopathy patients showed a Clinical Activity Score of at least 3, NOSPECS grade of at least 4 and duration under 3 months. Source material for PBMCs was more than 9.5 ml fresh peripheral blood. The sequence came from a woman aged 25 to 39 with Graves' ophthalmopathy. The V and J genes are TRBV20-1 and TRBJ2-2; no clear D. The sample consisted of blood. The DNA for the CDR3 is TGCAGTGTTCCTTCACTTTGGGACACCGGGGAGCTGTTTTTT. Protein product: CSVPSLWDTGELFF.